The clone carrying this T cell receptor (beta chain) is a singleton in its sample. Its specificity is not known. The sample comes from a study of cytomegalovirus exposure and HLA in healthy donors. About the research overall: A data release that came early held 75 million to 85 million unique TCRs from HLA-typed donors. Study-wide points: The authors reported that TCR beta sequences could predict HLA-A and HLA-B alleles. These predictions were accurate for most subjects in the first cohort.

With 60 Vbeta and 13 Jbeta primers, the PCR was carried out. Sequencing was performed with immunoSEQ multiplex PCR; in TCRdb, only in-frame clones are kept and a portion is missing. The sample yields 150,000 to 200,000 clones, about 87% seen once. Germline loops: CDR1 SGHNT, CDR2 YYREEE (reference sequence). The CDR3 sequence is 13 residues long. Trimming cost V 0 bases and J 5 bases, with 8 bases left between them. Specimen: PBMCs. The chain employs TRBV5-4 and TRBJ1-2; the D gene is possibly TRBD1 (5 bases). The sequence came from a young woman in good health and CMV-seronegative. The CDR3 sequence: CASSLGGEYGYTF. The CDR3 bases are TGTGCCAGCAGCTTGGGGGGGGAGTATGGCTACACCTTC.